The 13 T cell receptor beta chains in this list originate from one sample, sequenced in a study of cytomegalovirus exposure and HLA in healthy donors. The PCR used 60 Vbeta and 13 Jbeta primers. Libraries were prepared by immunoSEQ multiplex PCR; TCRdb keeps only in-frame clonotypes and omits some of them. The repertoire has 120,000 to 150,000 clones, 60% to 80% of them found once; the top ten carry about 6.7%. Sequencing was done on a sample of PBMCs. These receptor sequences come from a woman in her thirties or forties in good health and CMV-seropositive.

The chain recombines TRBV19 with TRBJ2-7; 10 bases agree with TRBD1. This CDR3 comprises 15 residues. V shed 9 bases, J shed 3 bases, and the junction held 11 bases outside the gene matches. The germline gives CDR1 LNHDA, CDR2 SQIVND (reference sequence). CDR3 in amino acids: CASKSTRTGGYEQYF. DNA of the CDR3: TGTGCCAGCAAAAGTACCCGGACAGGGGGCTACGAGCAGTACTTC.

The gene calls are TRBV15 and TRBJ2-7; possible D gene TRBD2, 5 bases. The germline V and J ends were trimmed by 6 bases and 3 bases, with 21 bases remaining between them. Per germline, CDR1 LNHNV and CDR2 YYDKDF (reference sequence). There are 16 residues in the CDR3. CDR3 sequence: CATSTARAAGNYEQYF. CDR3 sequence (DNA): TGTGCCACCAGTACAGCCCGGGCGGCGGGCAACTACGAGCAGTACTTC.

J is TRBJ2-7 and V is TRBV5-5, with 10 bases aligning to TRBD1. The V segment lost 4 bases and the J segment 3 bases; nucleotides outside the gene matches: 7. The CDR3 contains 15 residues. The germline V gene has CDR1 SGHKS and CDR2 YYEKEE (reference sequence). The CDR3 is CASSERTGGVYEQYF. In nucleotides, the CDR3 is TGTGCCAGCAGCGAGAGGACAGGGGGTGTCTACGAGCAGTACTTC. The whole variable domain, remainder taken from reference TRBV5-5 and TRBJ2-7, is DAGVTQSPTHLIKTRGQQVTLRCSPISGHKSVSWYQQVLGQGPQFIFQYYEKEERGRGNFPDRFSARQFPNYSSELNVNALLLGDSALYLCASSERTGGVYEQYFGPGTRLTVT.

V is TRBV5-6 and J is TRBJ1-4, with D maybe TRBD1 (5 bases). CDR3 size: 13 residues. V was shortened by 2 bases and J by 5 bases, with 7 bases between the two germline ends. Germline CDR1 reads SGHDT; CDR2 reads YYEEEE. CDR3 loop: CASSFQGNEKLFF. The CDR3 region has the DNA TGTGCCAGCAGCTTTCAGGGCAATGAAAAACTGTTTTTT.

With regard to this clone: Other DNA variants within this sample encode the same CDR3. The J gene is TRBJ1-1, the V gene TRBV2; D is perhaps TRBD1 (5 bases). Germline V gene lookup returns CDR1 SNHLY and CDR2 FYNNEI. Deletions cut 7 bases from V and 1 base from J, with 13 bases between. This CDR3 region has 14 residues. This CDR3 reads CASKPRQGNTEAFF. The CDR3 DNA reads as TGTGCCAGCAAACCGAGGCAGGGGAACACTGAAGCTTTCTTT.

The chain is built from TRBV14 and TRBJ1-3, with 9 bases aligning to TRBD1. The trim removed 4 bases at V and 4 bases at J, leaving 8 bases unmatched. The CDR3 extends over 16 amino acids. The germline V gene encodes CDR1 SGHDN and CDR2 FVKESK. The CDR3 sequence is CASSPYQDRGGNTIYF. As DNA, the CDR3 is TGTGCCAGCAGCCCCTATCAGGACAGGGGAGGAAACACCATATATTTT.

The chain combines TRBV2 with TRBJ2-2, with D perhaps TRBD2 (7 bases). The CDR3 is 14 amino acids. Germline lookup yields CDR1 SNHLY and CDR2 FYNNEI. Trimming removed 7 bases from V and 5 bases from J, with 14 bases in between. DNA of the CDR3: TGTGCCAGCATTGCGGGGGCTTGGACCGGGGAGCTGTTTTTT. It specifies CASIAGAWTGELFF.

The chain carries TRBV2 and TRBJ2-5; no reliable D call. Trimming pared 5 bases from V and 2 bases from J, leaving 9 bases between. Germline V lookup: CDR1 SNHLY, CDR2 FYNNEI. The CDR3 runs to 13 residues. In nucleotides, the CDR3 is TGTGCCAGCAGTACCACAGTTCAAGAGACCCAGTACTTC. Translated: CASSTTVQETQYF. The full variable domain, completed using reference TRBV2 and TRBJ2-5, is EPEVTQTPSHQVTQMGQEVILRCVPISNHLYFYWYRQILGQKVEFLVSFYNNEISEKSEIFDDQFSVERPDGSNFTLKIRSTKLEDSAMYFCASSTTVQETQYFGPGTRLLVL.

This chain connects TRBV12-5 to TRBJ1-5; 7 nucleotides agree with TRBD1. The CDR3 has 15 residues. CDR1 LGHNT and CDR2 FRNRAP come from the germline V gene. The J segment lost 0 bases and the V segment lost 6 bases, leaving 5 bases of the junction unmatched. CDR3 DNA sequence: TGTGCTAGTGGAGAGGGACAGTCTAGCAATCAGCCCCAGCATTTT. Translation gives CASGEGQSSNQPQHF.

This rearrangement joins TRBV6-5 to TRBJ2-3; maybe TRBD2 (5 bases). The CDR3 runs to 14 residues. CDR1 and CDR2 (germline): MNHEY, SVGAGI. The V end lost 6 bases, the J end lost 0 bases, and 10 bases lay between the germline ends. CDR3 bases: TGTGCCAGCAGAACAAGCGGTAGCACAGATACGCAGTATTTT. This translates into CASRTSGSTDTQYF.

The chain is built from TRBV2 and TRBJ1-2; a possible D gene is TRBD1 (5 bases). V gave up 4 bases and J gave up 4 bases, with 13 bases separating them. In germline, CDR1 is SNHLY, CDR2 FYNNEI. The CDR3 has 14 residues. In nucleotides, the CDR3 is TGTGCCAGCAGTGTTCAGGGATCCCCCTATGGCTACACCTTC. It codes for CASSVQGSPYGYTF.

The V gene is TRBV6-1, the J gene TRBJ1-1; D gene unclear. Deletions cut 6 bases from V and 0 bases from J, with 8 bases between. The V gene's germline CDR1 is MNHNS and CDR2 SASEGT. This CDR3 is built from 13 residues. CDR3 loop: CASSSGMNTEAFF. CDR3 DNA sequence: TGTGCCAGCAGCTCGGGGATGAACACTGAAGCTTTCTTT.

V is TRBV19 and J is TRBJ2-2; TRBD1 agrees at 9 bases. Trimming took 5 bases from V and 3 from J; bases not matched to a gene: 4. This CDR3 contains 15 residues. Germline lookup yields CDR1 LNHDA and CDR2 SQIVND (reference sequence). Here the CDR3 DNA reads TGTGCCAGTAGTTCACAGGGGGCGTACACCGGGGAGCTGTTTTTT. Translating it yields CASSSQGAYTGELFF.